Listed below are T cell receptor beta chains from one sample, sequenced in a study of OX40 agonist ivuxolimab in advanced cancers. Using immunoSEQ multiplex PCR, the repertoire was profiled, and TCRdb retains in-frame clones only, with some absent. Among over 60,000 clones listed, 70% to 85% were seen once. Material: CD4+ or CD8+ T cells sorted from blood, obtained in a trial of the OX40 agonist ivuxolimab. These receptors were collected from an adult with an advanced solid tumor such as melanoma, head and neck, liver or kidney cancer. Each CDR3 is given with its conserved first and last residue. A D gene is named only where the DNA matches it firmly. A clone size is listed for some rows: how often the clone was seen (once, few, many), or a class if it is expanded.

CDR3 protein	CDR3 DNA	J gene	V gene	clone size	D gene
CSVEWNWGAGGDNEQFF	TGCAGCGTTGAATGGAATTGGGGGGCAGGAGGGGACAATGAGCAGTTCTTC	TRBJ2-1	TRBV29-1	once	NA
CASSDPSPGGYQETQYF	TGTGCCAGCAGTGACCCCTCCCCTGGCGGGTACCAAGAGACCCAGTACTTC	TRBJ2-5	TRBV2	NA	NA
CASSSDRAFSGNTIYF	TGTGCCAGCAGCTCGGACAGGGCTTTCTCTGGAAACACCATATATTTT	TRBJ1-3	TRBV7-8	many	TRBD1
CASSQDTGGKQPQHF	TGTGCCAGCAGCCAGGATACAGGGGGAAAACAGCCCCAGCATTTT	TRBJ1-5	TRBV6-1	NA	TRBD1
CASSVSELGGQETQYF	TGTGCCAGCAGCGTTTCGGAATTGGGGGGGCAAGAGACCCAGTACTTC	TRBJ2-5	TRBV9	NA	TRBD2
CASSLTGGITNYGYTF	TGTGCCAGCAGCTTGACAGGGGGTATTACTAACTATGGCTACACCTTC	TRBJ1-2	TRBV7-9	NA	TRBD1
CASSDRATARGEQFF	TGTGCCAGCAGTGACAGGGCAACCGCCCGGGGGGAGCAGTTCTTC	TRBJ2-1	TRBV6-1	NA	NA
CASSLAARANQPQHF	TGTGCCAGCAGCTTGGCGGCCAGGGCTAATCAGCCCCAGCATTTT	TRBJ1-5	TRBV5-6	NA	NA
CASSLVRAGGAYTQYF	TGCGCCAGCAGCTTGGTTCGAGCGGGGGGTGCATATACGCAGTATTTT	TRBJ2-3	TRBV5-1	once	TRBD2
CASSYSPLGMDTEAFF	TGTGCCAGCAGTTACTCTCCGCTGGGGATGGACACTGAAGCTTTCTTT	TRBJ1-1	TRBV6-6	NA	NA
CASSPTNPGTEAFF	TGCGCCAGCAGCCCTACCAACCCGGGCACTGAAGCTTTCTTT	TRBJ1-1	TRBV5-1	NA	NA
CASSSTGTRPQHF	TGTGCCAGCAGCTCGACAGGGACAAGGCCCCAGCATTTT	TRBJ1-5	TRBV7-9	NA	TRBD1
CASSLGTSNDEQFF	TGTGCCAGCAGCTTAGGGACTAGCAACGATGAGCAGTTCTTC	TRBJ2-1	TRBV11-1	NA	TRBD2
CASREKAIYF	TGTGCCAGCAGAGAGAAAGCCATATATTTT	TRBJ1-3	TRBV6-6	once	NA
CASSARGASNTGELFF	TGTGCCAGCAGTGCGAGGGGGGCGTCGAACACCGGGGAGCTGTTTTTT	TRBJ2-2	TRBV28	NA	NA
CASSITQFSMNTEAFF	TGTGCCAGCAGCATAACACAGTTTTCAATGAACACTGAAGCTTTCTTT	TRBJ1-1	TRBV6-8	NA	NA
CASSPLAHDGYTF	TGTGCCAGCTCACCGTTAGCGCACGATGGCTACACCTTC	TRBJ1-2	TRBV18	few	NA
CATSGWGDDPTGELFF	TGTGCCACCAGCGGGTGGGGGGATGATCCAACCGGGGAGCTGTTTTTT	TRBJ2-2	TRBV19	NA	NA
CASSPRQAGNQPQHF	TGTGCCAGCAGTCCACGACAGGCGGGCAATCAGCCCCAGCATTTT	TRBJ1-5	TRBV28	NA	NA
CSVVLPRGALYSYNEQFF	TGCAGCGTTGTCTTGCCGCGCGGGGCCCTCTACTCCTACAATGAGCAGTTCTTC	TRBJ2-1	TRBV29-1	NA	NA